The 10 T cell receptor beta chains reported below all come from one sample, sequenced in a study of long-term antiretroviral therapy in people with HIV. The authors ran the immunoSEQ assay, v3.0, at survey level. Sequencing used immunoSEQ multiplex PCR; TCRdb keeps in-frame clones, though not all of them. The table has tens of thousands of clones, nearly 85% seen once. The sequenced sample was unsorted PBMCs, obtained 0.8 years before starting antiretroviral therapy. The receptors were gathered from a man aged 18-30 years with HIV.

This rearrangement joins TRBV28 to TRBJ2-6, with D possibly matching TRBD2 (6 bases). CDR1 and CDR2 from the germline V gene are MDHEN and SYDVKM. V lost 3 bases and J 0 bases, leaving 12 bases between the germline ends. This CDR3 contains 17 residues. The CDR3 loop is CASSFILGGSGANVLTF. The CDR3 DNA sequence: TGTGCCAGCAGTTTCATCTTGGGGGGCTCTGGGGCCAACGTCCTGACTTTC.

CDR3 coding DNA: TGCGCCAGCAGCCCCGCGTTAGTGCTCTCAACGCAGTATTTT. It is translated as CASSPALVLSTQYF. V and J are TRBV5-1 and TRBJ2-3, with no clear D. Germline values: CDR1 SGHRS, CDR2 YFSETQ. With 4 bases removed from V and 9 bases from J, the gap between germline ends came to 18 bases. The CDR3 runs 14 residues.

The CDR3 loop is CASSSSGLAGGPPGELFF. The CDR3 DNA reads TGTGCCAGCAGTTCCTCAGGACTAGCGGGAGGGCCCCCCGGGGAGCTGTTTTTT. The genes are TRBV27 and TRBJ2-2; the match to TRBD2 covers 15 bases. The J segment lost 6 bases and the V segment lost 4 bases, leaving 9 bases of the junction unmatched. CDR1 and CDR2 from the germline V gene are MNHEY and SMNVEV (reference sequence). The CDR3 extends over 18 amino acids.

The chain joins TRBV19 to TRBJ2-1; unclear D gene. V lost 2 bases to trimming and J lost 0 bases, with 11 bases between them. Germline assignment: CDR1 LNHDA and CDR2 SQIVND (reference sequence). The CDR3 contains 16 residues. DNA for the CDR3: TGTGCCAGTAGTATATTGCCCAGGAGCTCCTACAATGAGCAGTTCTTC. The encoded protein is CASSILPRSSYNEQFF.

This clone was observed a handful of times. One junction end does not reproduce the germline sequence, and a read error may be involved. J is TRBJ2-3 and V is TRBV11-3, with 9 bases aligning to TRBD1. The CDR3 totals 11 residues. Germline assignment: CDR1 SGHNT and CDR2 YENEEA. The CDR3 bases are TGTGCCAGCAGCTTAAGGGACAGGGCCCTCTTT. Translated: CASSLRDRALF.

This rearrangement joins TRBV13 to TRBJ2-1; possibly TRBD2 for D (6 bases). The CDR3 is 15 amino acids. Trimming took 2 bases from V and 10 from J, leaving 18 bases between them. In germline, CDR1 is PRHDT, CDR2 FYEKMQ (reference sequence). Here the CDR3 reads CASSLSPTSGEEQFF. CDR3 sequence (DNA): TGTGCCAGCAGCTTATCCCCGACCTCGGGGGAAGAGCAGTTCTTC.

The chain combines TRBV7-8 with TRBJ2-3, with no clear D. Germline V gene sequence: CDR1 SGHVS, CDR2 FQNEAQ. This CDR3 spans 14 amino acids. Deletions cut 0 bases from V and 6 bases from J, with 10 bases between. The CDR3 loop reads CASSLAGPADTQYF. The CDR3 DNA sequence: TGTGCCAGCAGCTTAGCTGGGCCTGCGGATACGCAGTATTTT.

This sequence joins TRBV7-9 and TRBJ2-3, with D unresolved. V lost 1 base, J lost 2 bases, and 10 bases lay in between. CDR1 is SEHNR, CDR2 FQNEAQ, per germline (reference sequence). The CDR3 covers 15 residues. CDR3 sequence reads: CASSLVHYITDTQYF. CDR3 sequence (DNA): TGTGCCAGCAGCTTAGTGCACTATATCACAGATACGCAGTATTTT.

The table lists this clone with a count of one. The CDR3 is CASSSSNYYEQYF. CDR3 sequence (DNA): TGTGCCAGCAGCTCATCGAACTACTACGAGCAGTACTTC. The chain uses TRBV7-9 and TRBJ2-7; no reliable D call. V dropped 4 bases and J dropped 3 bases, with 10 bases sitting between them. The length of the CDR3 is 13 residues. Germline V lookup: CDR1 SEHNR, CDR2 FQNEAQ (reference sequence).

This chain joins TRBV7-8 and TRBJ1-2; 9 bases fit TRBD1. CDR3 length: 15 amino acids. From germline, CDR1 is SGHVS and CDR2 FQNEAQ. The J segment lost 5 bases and the V segment lost 5 bases, leaving 9 bases of the junction unmatched. CDR3 region: CASSLQGANYYGYTF. CDR3 nucleotide sequence: TGTGCCAGCAGCCTACAGGGGGCAAACTATTATGGCTACACCTTC.